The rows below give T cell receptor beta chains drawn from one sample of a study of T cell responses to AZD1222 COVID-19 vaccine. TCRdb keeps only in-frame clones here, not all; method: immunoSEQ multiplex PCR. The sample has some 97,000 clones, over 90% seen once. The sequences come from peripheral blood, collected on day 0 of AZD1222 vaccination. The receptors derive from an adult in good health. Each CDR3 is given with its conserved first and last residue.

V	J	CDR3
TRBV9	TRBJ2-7	CASGLDPYEQYF
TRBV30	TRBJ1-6	CAWSEFSSYNSPLHF
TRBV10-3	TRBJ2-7	CAIREREGYEQYF
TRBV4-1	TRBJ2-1	CASSHRSSGRRSYNEQFF
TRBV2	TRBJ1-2	CASNTNYGYTF
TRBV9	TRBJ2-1	CASSVDPGSSYNEQFF
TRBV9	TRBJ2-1	CASSVEGHYNEQFF
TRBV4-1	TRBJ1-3	CASSKGVGAGGNTIYF
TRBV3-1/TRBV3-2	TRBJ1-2	CASSQDSRGYTF
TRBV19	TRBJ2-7	CASSIGYKTYEQYF
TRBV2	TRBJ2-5	CASSDVAARQETQYF
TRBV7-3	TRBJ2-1	CASSLTTSGGLPDRPFLFF
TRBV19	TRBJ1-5	CASTPMQGPPNQPQHF
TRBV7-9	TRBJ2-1	CASSLGGSGSDNEQFF
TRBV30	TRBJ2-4	CAWSVGGRNIQYF
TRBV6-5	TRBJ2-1	CASYTSGTGDEQFF
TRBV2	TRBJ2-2	CASIRDPNPGELFF
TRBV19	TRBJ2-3	CASSIMGQSTDTQYF
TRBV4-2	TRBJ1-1	CASSQGVFGGGGTEAFF
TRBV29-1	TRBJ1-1	CSARWQENTEAFF
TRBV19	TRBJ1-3	CASSIGQTGNTIYF
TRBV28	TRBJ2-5	CASSSPPREVETQYF
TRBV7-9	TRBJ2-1	CASSLEARVEQFF
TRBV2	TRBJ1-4	CASSEAERFGEKLFF
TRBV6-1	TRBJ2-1	CASSERGGTAQFF
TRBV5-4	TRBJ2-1	CASSFWGGSSYNEQFF
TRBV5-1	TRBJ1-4	CASSLGQTNEKLFF
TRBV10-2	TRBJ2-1	CASSGTYPGLAGEQFF
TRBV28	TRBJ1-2	CASSSARNYGYTF
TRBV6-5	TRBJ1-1	CATTVRGVYTEAFF
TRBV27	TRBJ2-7	CASSSGLTYEQYF
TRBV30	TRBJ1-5	CAWSVTEQGMKWYGNQPQHF
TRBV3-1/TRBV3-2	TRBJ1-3	CASSLRQGHAGNTIYF
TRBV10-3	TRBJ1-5	CAPDNQPQHF
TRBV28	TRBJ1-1	CASSQPDRRYAFF
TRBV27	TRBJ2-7	CASSLYGTADYEQYF
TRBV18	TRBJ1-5	CASSPMNDQPQHF
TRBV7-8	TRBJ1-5	CASSSPSAPQHF
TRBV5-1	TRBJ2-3	CASSGGTGGGTDTQYF
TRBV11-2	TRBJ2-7	CASSLDLYEQYF